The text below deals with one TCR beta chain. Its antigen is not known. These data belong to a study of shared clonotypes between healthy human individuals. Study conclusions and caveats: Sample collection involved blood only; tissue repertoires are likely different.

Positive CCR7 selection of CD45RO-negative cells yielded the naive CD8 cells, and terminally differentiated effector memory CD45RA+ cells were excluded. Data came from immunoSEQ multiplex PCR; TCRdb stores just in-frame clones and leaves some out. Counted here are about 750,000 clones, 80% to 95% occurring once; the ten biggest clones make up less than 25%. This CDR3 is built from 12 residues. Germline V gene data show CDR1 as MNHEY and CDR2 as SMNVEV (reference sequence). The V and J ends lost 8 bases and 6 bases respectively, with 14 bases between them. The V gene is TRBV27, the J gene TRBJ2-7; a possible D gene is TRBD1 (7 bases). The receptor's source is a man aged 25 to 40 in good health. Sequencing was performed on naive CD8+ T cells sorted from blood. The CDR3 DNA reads TGTGCCAGCCAGGGGGGCTTACTCGAGCAGTACTTC. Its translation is CASQGGLLEQYF.